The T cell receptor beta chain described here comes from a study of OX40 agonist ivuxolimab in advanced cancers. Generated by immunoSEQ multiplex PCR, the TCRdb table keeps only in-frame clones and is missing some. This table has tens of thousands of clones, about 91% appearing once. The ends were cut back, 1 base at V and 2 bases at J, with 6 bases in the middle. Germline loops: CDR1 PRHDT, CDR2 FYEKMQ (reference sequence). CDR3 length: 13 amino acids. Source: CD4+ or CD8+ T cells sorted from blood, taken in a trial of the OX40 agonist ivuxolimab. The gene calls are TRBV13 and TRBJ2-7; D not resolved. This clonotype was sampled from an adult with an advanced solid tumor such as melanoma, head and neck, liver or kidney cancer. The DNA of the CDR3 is TGTGCCAGCAGCTTAGCAAGCACCTACGAGCAGTACTTC. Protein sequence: CASSLASTYEQYF.